This T cell receptor (beta chain) appears in the sequencing data of a study of T cells after somatic rescue of genetic block. The repertoire was sequenced with immunoSEQ multiplex PCR; TCRdb's copy has only in-frame clones and lacks some. The table records 110,000 or so clones, about 90% of them present only once. Germline V lookup: CDR1 ENHRY, CDR2 SYGVKD. The CDR3 is 15 residues long. J lost 4 bases, V lost 3 bases, and 8 bases had no gene match. This clone was found once. The receptor comes from a woman between 18 and 29 years old. The chain uses TRBV10-3 and TRBJ2-5, with TRBD1 matching 7 bases. Sequencing was performed on peripheral blood mononuclear cells (PBMCs). The CDR3 protein is CAISDTRGSGETQYF. CDR3 coding DNA: TGTGCCATCAGTGATACCAGGGGGTCGGGAGAGACCCAGTACTTC.